One TCR beta chain is described in this entry. Antigen unknown. These data originate in a study of blood T cells in healthy people across ages. Together with a sample-barcoded 5' primer, a J-beta primer mix was included in a second PCR lasting about 7 to 11 cycles. TCRdb re-derived calls from the 5' RACE reads in MiXCR, one entry per CDR3 protein. The table has about 720,000 distinct CDR3 sequences, 22% seen once; the top ten hold roughly a fifth. Points from the study as a whole: Higher diversity, along with more naive CD4+ cells, distinguished long-lived donors from aged donors.

Extractions gave at least 5.5 micrograms of total RNA per sample. The sequenced sample was blood. The clonotype originates from a man in his 70s in good health.

The CDR3 region has the DNA TGCAGTGCCGGAGAACCGGGACAGTGGTACGAGCAGTACTTC. This sequence encodes CSAGEPGQWYEQYF. This chain links TRBV20-1 with TRBJ2-1; 7 bases are shared with TRBD1. The tail of the sequence fits TRBJ2-7 better, so the J call may be wrong. CDR3 length: 14 amino acids. Per germline, CDR1 DFQATT and CDR2 SNEGSKA (reference sequence).